The clone carrying this T cell receptor (beta chain) was counted at least ten times. What it binds is not known. The CDR3 covers 12 residues. Germline values: CDR1 LGHDT, CDR2 YNNKEL (reference sequence). V dropped 5 bases and J dropped 8 bases, with 12 bases sitting between them. The record originates from a study of T-cell reconstitution after alpha-beta-depleted transplantation in children. A TCRbeta library incorporating unique molecular identifiers was prepared. TCRdb re-called the PCR reads through MiXCR, storing one row per CDR3 protein. Of 150,000 to 200,000 distinct CDR3 sequences listed, roughly 6.3% were seen once; the top ten hold roughly 4.5%. Study-wide results and limits: Alpha-beta T cells about two months after transplant reportedly derived from several hundred expanded graft clones. Among T cells one year after transplant, newly produced cells accounted for most counts and diversity. For some patients, TCRbeta diversity was high at day 60 because of recipient T cells and thymic progenitors that survived.

This clonotype originated in a girl under three years old with combined immunodeficiency, due to receive a stem cell transplant. The material sequenced was PBMCs, taken before TCRalphabeta/CD19-depleted stem cell transplant. The gene calls are TRBV3-1 and TRBJ1-1, with TRBD1 as a possible D gene (6 bases). The CDR3 is CASSSHREEAFF. CDR3 nucleotides: TGTGCCAGCAGCTCACACAGGGAGGAAGCTTTCTTT.